This is a list of T cell receptor beta chains from one sample in a study of cytomegalovirus exposure and HLA in healthy donors. The assay was immunoSEQ multiplex PCR, and TCRdb's table has in-frame clones only and misses some. The sample lists over 95,000 clones; around three quarters were seen once. The sequenced material came from PBMCs. The source is a female donor in good health and CMV-seronegative. Both conserved end residues are part of each CDR3. D genes are given only for firm matches. Clone sizes are given selectively: once, few, many, or a class where the clone is expanded.

v_gene	d_gene	j_gene	abundance	CDR3nt	CDR3aa
TRBV11-2	TRBD1	TRBJ2-2	once	TGTGCCAGCAGCTTAAGTTACCTTCGGGACAGGGACACCGGGGAGCTGTTTTTT	CASSLSYLRDRDTGELFF
TRBV12-2	.	TRBJ1-5	once	TGTGCAAGTGGCGGACAGGGGGCTCAGCCCCAGCATTTT	CASGGQGAQPQHF
TRBV29-1	.	TRBJ1-1	few	TGCAGCGTTGGGATTCCACAGGGTTGGGTCGACACTGAAGCTTTCTTT	CSVGIPQGWVDTEAFF
TRBV4-1	.	TRBJ2-2	once	TGCGCCAGCAGCCACGTAGGACTGGCGAACACCGGGGAGCTGTTTTTT	CASSHVGLANTGELFF
TRBV18	TRBD1	TRBJ1-4	.	TGTGCCAGCTCACCTGGACAGGCGGATGAAAAACTGTTTTTT	CASSPGQADEKLFF
TRBV5-4	.	TRBJ1-4	.	TGTGCCAGCAGCTTGACAGCAACTAATGAAAAACTGTTTTTT	CASSLTATNEKLFF
TRBV15	.	TRBJ1-2	.	TGTGCCACCAGCAGAGACAGGGTAGGCGGCTACACCTTC	CATSRDRVGGYTF
TRBV11-2	TRBD2	TRBJ2-5	.	TGTGCCAGCAGCTTGAATAGCGGGGGGCAGGGGACCCAGTACTTC	CASSLNSGGQGTQYF
TRBV13	TRBD2	TRBJ2-3	once	TGTGCCAGCAGCTCCCGCCCCTCTAGCGGAGATACGCAGTATTTT	CASSSRPSSGDTQYF
TRBV10-3	.	TRBJ1-5	few	TGTGCCATCAGTGAGTCGACAGGCCAGCCCCAGCATTTT	CAISESTGQPQHF
TRBV5-4	TRBD1	TRBJ1-1	.	TGTGCCAGCAGCTTGGGTCGGGGACAGGAGAACACTGAAGCTTTCTTT	CASSLGRGQENTEAFF
TRBV30	.	TRBJ1-6	.	TGTGCCTGGAGTACCCCAGGGAGCGGGAGGTCACCCCTCCACTTT	CAWSTPGSGRSPLHF
TRBV9	TRBD1	TRBJ1-1	.	TGTGCCAGCAGCGTATCCTCAGGGGGCGCGTCAGCTTTCTTT	CASSVSSGGASAFF
TRBV27	.	TRBJ2-5	.	TGTGCCAGCAGTTCCCGAGAGACCCAGTACTTC	CASSSRETQYF
TRBV6-6	TRBD1	TRBJ1-2	once	TGTGCCAGCAGTTATGACAGGGGGCCTCATGGCTACACCTTC	CASSYDRGPHGYTF
TRBV29-1	TRBD1	TRBJ2-5	.	TGCAGCGTGGACAACAGGGGAATGGAGACCCAGTACTTC	CSVDNRGMETQYF
TRBV30	.	TRBJ2-3	.	TGTGCCTGGAGTGTACTAGGGGGGGAGGTAGGGGATACGCAGTATTTT	CAWSVLGGEVGDTQYF
TRBV10-2	.	TRBJ2-7	.	TGCGCCAGCAGTGAGTCTCCCTTTAGATCCTCCTACGAGCAGTACTTC	CASSESPFRSSYEQYF
TRBV29-1	TRBD2	TRBJ2-7	.	TGCAGCGTTAAAATGAGCGGGGGGAATCTCGAGCAGTACTTC	CSVKMSGGNLEQYF
TRBV7-8	.	TRBJ1-5	.	TGTGCCAGCAGCTTAGGGCGGGATCAGCCCCAGCATTTT	CASSLGRDQPQHF
TRBV19	.	TRBJ2-1	.	TGTGCCAGTAGTACCTTTAGCGGAAACTCCTACAATGAGCAGTTCTTC	CASSTFSGNSYNEQFF
TRBV30	TRBD1	TRBJ1-2	.	TGTGCCGCCCGGGACAGGGTTTCTAACTATGGCTACACCTTC	CAARDRVSNYGYTF
TRBV25-1	.	TRBJ1-2	.	TGTGCCAGCAGGTTGGGTGGGGCCTATGGCTACACCTTC	CASRLGGAYGYTF
TRBV2	.	TRBJ1-1	.	TGTGCCAGCAGTGAAGCCCACCGGGAGACTTTCTTT	CASSEAHRETFF
TRBV6-1	.	TRBJ2-5	.	TGTGCCAGCAGTGCCTTTCCCCGGGAGACCCAGTACTTC	CASSAFPRETQYF
TRBV28	.	TRBJ2-1	.	TGTGCCAGCAGTTTATCGGGCCGTGTATTGCGGGATGGGCAGTTCTTC	CASSLSGRVLRDGQFF
TRBV6-1	.	TRBJ2-4	once	TGTGCCAGCCGGGACATAGAACTAGCCAAAAACATTCAGTACTTC	CASRDIELAKNIQYF
TRBV7-2	TRBD1	TRBJ2-2	.	TGTGCCAGCAGCGTCAGGGGGCAGTTTCGCACCGGGGAGCTGTTTTTT	CASSVRGQFRTGELFF
TRBV27	.	TRBJ2-2	.	TGTGCCAGCAGCTCAGCGAGGGGGACCGGGGAGCTGTTTTTT	CASSSARGTGELFF
TRBV10-3	.	TRBJ1-2	.	TGTGCCAGACCACGTGGGGGCGACGGCTACACCTTC	CARPRGGDGYTF
TRBV7-6	TRBD1	TRBJ2-5	.	TGTGCCAGCAGCTTAGGTGGGACAGAGACCTTCCAAGAGACCCAGTACTTC	CASSLGGTETFQETQYF
TRBV19	.	TRBJ1-4	.	TGTGCCACCTTCGGGAGGGGCCCCGCAACTAATGAAAAACTGTTTTTT	CATFGRGPATNEKLFF
TRBV6-5	.	TRBJ1-4	.	TGTGCCAGCAGTAGTCGGCGGGGTCTTAATGAAAAACTGTTTTTT	CASSSRRGLNEKLFF
TRBV7-9	TRBD1	TRBJ2-5	.	TGTGCCAGCAGCCCCCGGGACAGGGTAGAGACCCAGTACTTC	CASSPRDRVETQYF
TRBV5-1	TRBD1	TRBJ1-2	once	TGCGCCAGCAGCCTAGGACAGGAGGTTGCCTATGGCTACACCTTC	CASSLGQEVAYGYTF
TRBV2	.	TRBJ1-2	once	TGTGCCAGCAGGAAAGACAGAGCGCGTAACTATGGCTACACCTTC	CASRKDRARNYGYTF
TRBV6-5	.	TRBJ2-7	few	TGTGCCAGCAGTATTCGGGGAGAAACCTACGAGCAGTACTTC	CASSIRGETYEQYF
TRBV7-9	TRBD1	TRBJ1-5	few	TGTGCCAGCAGCTTAGGGCAGGGGGCAGAGGGGAATCAGCCCCAGCATTTT	CASSLGQGAEGNQPQHF
TRBV7-6	TRBD2	TRBJ2-2	once	TGTGCCAGCAGCTTACGACTGGCGGGGGGTCCTGCCCAACCCGGGGAGCTGTTTTTT	CASSLRLAGGPAQPGELFF
TRBV4-2	TRBD1	TRBJ2-4	.	TGTGCCAGCAGCCAATCCTTAGGGGGCGACGGAGCCAAAAACATTCAGTACTTC	CASSQSLGGDGAKNIQYF
TRBV19	.	TRBJ1-1	.	TGTGCCAGTAGTCATCAGGGGCGGTTCACTGAAGCTTTCTTT	CASSHQGRFTEAFF
TRBV6-5	.	TRBJ1-1	.	TGTGCCAGCAATCCCCGGGAGGGGCAGAACACTGAAGCTTTCTTT	CASNPREGQNTEAFF
TRBV27	TRBD1	TRBJ2-1	.	TGTGCCAGCAGTTTGGGCGCAGGGGGAACCTACAATGAGCAGTTCTTC	CASSLGAGGTYNEQFF
TRBV7-2	TRBD1	TRBJ2-4	.	TGTGCCAGCAGCTTAGTGCCAGGGGGCGTTGGTGGAAACATTCAGTACTTC	CASSLVPGGVGGNIQYF
TRBV6-4	.	TRBJ1-1	few	TGTGCCAGCAGTGACGGTAAGGGGAGGAGGGCTTTCTTT	CASSDGKGRRAFF
TRBV9	TRBD2	TRBJ2-3	.	TGTGCCAGCAGCCCCCGTAGTAGCGGGGTTTTGGTAAGAGATACGCAGTATTTT	CASSPRSSGVLVRDTQYF
TRBV29-1	TRBD1	TRBJ1-2	.	TGCAGCGTTCTCCTGACAGGGGCCGGTGGCTACACCTTC	CSVLLTGAGGYTF
TRBV10-2	TRBD2	TRBJ2-5	.	TGCGCCAGCAGTGAGTCGGGGGCGGGGGGCCAAGAGACCCAGTACTTC	CASSESGAGGQETQYF
TRBV7-2	.	TRBJ1-5	.	TGTGCCAGCAGCTTAGGGGGCAGGGTGGATCAGCCCCAGCATTTT	CASSLGGRVDQPQHF